The entry below gives a single TCR beta chain sequence along with its context. The germline V gene has CDR1 SGHDT and CDR2 YYEEEE. CDR3 length: 12 residues. The V gene end was trimmed by 3 bases and the J gene end by 5 bases; junction bases not matched to a gene: 2. These data are taken from a study of PD-L1 blockade in urothelial cancer. Study context: The median T cell count in blood samples was more than 140,000.

TCR analog templates of synthetic origin were spiked into each PCR. TCRdb's table, derived via immunoSEQ multiplex PCR, lists solely in-frame clones and lacks some. The sample holds 38,000 or so clones, over 70% seen once. This receptor was obtained from a man aged 60 to 75 with urothelial cancer. This sequence joins TRBV5-6 and TRBJ2-7; 7 bases align to TRBD1. The sample consisted of PBMCs, taken around atezolizumab (anti-PD-L1) treatment. CDR3 nucleotides: TGTGCCAGCAGCTCACAGGGGCACGAGCAGTACTTC. As protein: CASSSQGHEQYF.